The 23 T cell receptor beta chains below were found in one sample sequenced in a study of PD-1 blockade in classical Hodgkin lymphoma. TCRdb's table, derived via immunoSEQ multiplex PCR, lists solely in-frame clones and lacks some. The repertoire consists of 20,000 to 25,000 clones, with 70% to 85% occurring once and the leading ten covering 15% to 20%. Time point given: cycle 4 day 1 (C4D1), after 6 weeks of nivolumab. Following autologous stem cell transplantation, relapse occurred in every patient, and exposure to brentuximab vedotin varied. Sequencing was performed on peripheral blood mononuclear cells (PBMCs), taken before the fourth cycle of nivolumab. The receptors originated from a human donor with classical Hodgkin lymphoma.

The sample holds one count of this clone. The chain has TRBV5-5 and TRBJ1-1, with TRBD1 matching 7 bases. V lost 0 bases and J lost 4; bases outside the gene matches: 3. This CDR3 comprises 14 residues. Germline V CDR1 and CDR2: SGHKS, YYEKEE (reference sequence). CDR3 nucleotide sequence: TGTGCCAGCAGCTTGGTGGCAGGGGGCACTGAAGCTTTCTTT. It yields the protein CASSLVAGGTEAFF.

The chain carries TRBV7-9 and TRBJ2-5; TRBD2 might be the D (5 bases). From germline, CDR1 is SEHNR and CDR2 FQNEAQ (reference sequence). Between the trimmed V and J ends, which lost 5 bases and 4 bases, there was a span of 14 bases. The CDR3 contains 14 residues. CDR3 in amino acids: CASSQRTSVETQYF. The CDR3 bases are TGTGCCAGCAGCCAACGAACTAGTGTAGAGACCCAGTACTTC. The variable domain in full, with the rest retrieved from reference TRBV7-9 and TRBJ2-5, is DTGVSQNPRHKITKRGQNVTFRCDPISEHNRLYWYRQTLGQGPEFLTYFQNEAQLEKSRLLSDRFSAERPKGSFSTLEIQRTEQGDSAMYLCASSQRTSVETQYFGPGTRLLVL.

The J gene is TRBJ1-5, the V gene TRBV28; 12 nucleotides line up with TRBD1. The CDR3 length is 15 residues. Germline values: CDR1 MDHEN, CDR2 SYDVKM. Trimming took 6 bases from V and 7 from J; bases not matched to a gene: 7. For the CDR3, the DNA is TGTGCCAGCAGGCTGGGACAGGGGGCTTGGCAGCCCCAGCATTTT. Its protein product is CASRLGQGAWQPQHF.

V and J are TRBV5-1 and TRBJ2-2, with a weak D call TRBD2 (6 bases). There are 14 residues in the CDR3. Trimming cost V 5 bases and J 4 bases, with 12 bases left between them. The germline CDR1 and CDR2 sequences are SGHRS and YFSETQ. CDR3 loop: CASRVGRSTGELFF. In nucleotides, the CDR3 is TGCGCCAGCAGGGTCGGGAGAAGCACCGGGGAGCTGTTTTTT.

Only a few counts were recorded for this clone. The chain uses TRBV15 and TRBJ1-4; unclear D gene. V lost 8 bases and J 4 bases, leaving 11 bases between the germline ends. Germline CDR1 LNHNV, CDR2 YYDKDF (reference sequence). This CDR3 has 13 residues. For the CDR3, the DNA is TGTGCCACCGGGAGGCGGTTTAATGAAAAACTGTTTTTT. Protein: CATGRRFNEKLFF.

This clone qualifies as medium-sized. The chain combines TRBV7-8 with TRBJ2-1; 13 nucleotides line up with TRBD2. Germline V gives CDR1 SGHVS, CDR2 FQNEAQ. The CDR3 loop spans 18 amino acids. After removal of 6 bases from V and 9 bases from J, the junction contained 17 bases not matched to a gene. For the CDR3, the DNA is TGTGCCAGCAGGAAGGGACTAGCGGGATCGAATTCAAGAGGTGAGCAGTTCTTC. It codes for CASRKGLAGSNSRGEQFF. The whole variable domain, remainder taken from reference TRBV7-8 and TRBJ2-1, is GAGVSQSPRYKVAKRGQDVALRCDPISGHVSLFWYQQALGQGPEFLTYFQNEAQLDKSGLPSDRFFAERPEGSVSTLKIQRTQQEDSAVYLCASRKGLAGSNSRGEQFFGPGTRLTVL.

V is TRBV29-1 and J is TRBJ1-4; D ambiguous. This CDR3 has 14 residues. Deletions cut 4 bases from V and 3 bases from J, with 12 bases between. From germline, CDR1 is SQVTM and CDR2 ANQGSEA. The CDR3, as DNA: TGCAGCGTTGTCGTGGCGGATCCTAATGAAAAACTGTTTTTT. Its protein is CSVVVADPNEKLFF.

The genes are TRBV10-3 and TRBJ2-1; D possibly corresponds to TRBD2 (5 bases). The germline V gene encodes CDR1 ENHRY and CDR2 SYGVKD. Trimming cost V 4 bases and J 5 bases, with 15 bases left between them. This CDR3 has 15 residues. This chain's CDR3 is CAISALRDYDNEQFF. The CDR3 DNA reads as TGTGCCATCAGTGCTCTAAGAGACTACGACAATGAGCAGTTCTTC.

This clone was seen more than once but under ten times. This chain joins TRBV19 and TRBJ1-1; 9 bases map to TRBD1. The CDR3 is made up of 14 amino acids. V lost 6 bases, J lost 2 bases, and 4 bases stayed unmatched. CDR1 is LNHDA, CDR2 SQIVND, per germline (reference sequence). CDR3 DNA: TGTGCCAGTAGCCGGGACAGGGTAAACACTGAAGCTTTCTTT. The encoded protein is CASSRDRVNTEAFF.

A few counts support this clone. The V and J genes are TRBV6-4 and TRBJ1-5; no firm D call. CDR1 is MRHNA, CDR2 SNTAGT, per germline. This CDR3 spans 13 amino acids. The ends were cut back, 0 bases at V and 7 bases at J, with 7 bases in the middle. CDR3 protein: CASSDSAGQPQHF. CDR3 DNA: TGTGCCAGCAGTGACTCCGCTGGGCAGCCCCAGCATTTT.

As concerns this clone: Other DNA sequences within the sample encode an identical CDR3. The chain couples TRBV18 to TRBJ1-4; TRBD1 is a possible D gene (5 bases). CDR1 KGHSH and CDR2 LQKENI come from the germline V gene. This CDR3 has 14 amino acids. Trimming took off 2 bases at V and 4 bases at J, with 8 bases between the two ends. The CDR3 DNA reads as TGTGCCAGCTCACCAAGGGGCAGTAATGAAAAACTGTTTTTT. It translates to CASSPRGSNEKLFF.

V and J are TRBV7-9 and TRBJ2-1, with TRBD2 identical over 10 bases. With V trimmed by 3 bases and J by 6 bases, 5 bases remained unmatched. Per the germline V gene, CDR1 is SEHNR and CDR2 is FQNEAQ (reference sequence). The CDR3 runs 15 residues. This chain's CDR3 is CASSFSLAGVNEQFF. The CDR3 region has the DNA TGTGCCAGCAGCTTTTCCCTAGCGGGAGTCAATGAGCAGTTCTTC.

The genes are TRBV5-5 and TRBJ2-3, with a weak D call TRBD2 (5 bases). V lost 5 bases and J 1 base, leaving 23 bases between the germline ends. Germline lookup yields CDR1 SGHKS and CDR2 YYEKEE (reference sequence). The CDR3 extends over 18 amino acids. CDR3 nucleotides: TGTGCCAGCAGTATTGGGAGTCCCCTACTTCGGGGCACAGATACGCAGTATTTT. Encoded protein: CASSIGSPLLRGTDTQYF.

V and J are TRBV7-8 and TRBJ2-6, with 10 bases that match TRBD2. Germline trimming cut 1 base from V and 3 bases from J; bases unmatched to any gene: 9. Germline CDR1 reads SGHVS; CDR2 reads FQNEAQ. CDR3 length equals 19 residues. CDR3 DNA sequence: TGTGCCAGCAGCTTAGATGGGACTAGCGTCTCCTTTGGGGCCAACGTCCTGACTTTC. Its translation is CASSLDGTSVSFGANVLTF.

This clone occurred once. The chain is built from TRBV6-1 and TRBJ2-3; no definite D call. The length of the CDR3 is 15 residues. Germline V gene sequence: CDR1 MNHNS, CDR2 SASEGT. V lost 6 bases and J lost 3, with 16 bases in between. CDR3 DNA: TGTGCCAGCAGGCCCGCCGGGTGGGATACAGATACGCAGTATTTT. It codes for CASRPAGWDTDTQYF.

In this sample, this clone turned up a few times. DNA of the CDR3: TGTGCCATCAGGGGACAGAACTACGAGCAGTACTTC. Its translation is CAIRGQNYEQYF. The chain carries TRBV10-3 and TRBJ2-7, with TRBD1 matching 7 bases. Per germline, CDR1 ENHRY and CDR2 SYGVKD. The CDR3 length is 12 residues. With 6 bases clipped from V and 3 bases from J, the junction kept 2 bases outside the gene matches.

The V gene is TRBV2, the J gene TRBJ1-4; tentative D call: TRBD1 (5 bases). Per the germline V gene, CDR1 is SNHLY and CDR2 is FYNNEI. This CDR3 is 15 amino acids long. Trimming pared 6 bases from V and 5 bases from J, leaving 16 bases between. The CDR3 protein is CASSVLTGGNEKLFF. Here the CDR3 DNA reads TGTGCCAGCAGCGTTTTGACGGGGGGAAATGAAAAACTGTTTTTT.

This clone was detected only once. The chain carries TRBV30 and TRBJ2-1; perhaps TRBD1 as D (5 bases). V gave up 0 bases and J gave up 14 bases, with 20 bases separating them. This CDR3 is built from 14 residues. CDR1 and CDR2 from the germline V gene are GTSNPN and SVGIG (reference sequence). The CDR3 DNA sequence: TGTGCCTGGAGTGTAAGGGGCCCAAAGGTGCAGGAGTTCTTC. Its protein is CAWSVRGPKVQEFF.

The V call is TRBV16, the J call TRBJ2-1; maybe TRBD1 (6 bases). From germline, CDR1 is KGHSY and CDR2 FQNENV. V dropped 4 bases and J dropped 5 bases, with 15 bases sitting between them. The CDR3 length is 15 residues. CDR3: CASSLKQGSHNEQFF. DNA for the CDR3: TGTGCCAGCAGCCTGAAACAGGGTTCTCACAATGAGCAGTTCTTC. Together with reference TRBV16 and TRBJ2-1, the CDR3 gives the full variable domain: GEEVAQTPKHLVRGEGQKAKLYCAPIKGHSYVFWYQQVLKNEFKFLISFQNENVFDETGMPKERFSAKCLPNSPCSLEIQATKLEDSAVYFCASSLKQGSHNEQFFGPGTRLTVL.

This clone was counted only a few times. V and J are TRBV25-1 and TRBJ2-7; D remains unclear. Between the trimmed V and J ends, which lost 4 bases and 4 bases, there was a span of 2 bases. Germline-derived CDR1 and CDR2 are MGHDK and SYGVNS. The CDR3 consists of 10 residues. The CDR3, as DNA: TGTGCCAGCAGTGGGTACGAGCAGTACTTC. Translating it yields CASSGYEQYF.

The J gene is TRBJ2-5, the V gene TRBV21-1; the table gives TRBD1 as D, unverified against the DNA. TRBV21-1 is assigned pseudogene status. The CDR3 consists of 13 residues. CDR3 nucleotide sequence: TGTGCCAGCAGCCCGGACAGAGGGGAGACCCAGTACTTC. Protein product: CASSPDRGETQYF.

This chain joins TRBV5-1 and TRBJ2-3; the D is unclear. The CDR3 sequence is 13 residues long. Trimming shortened V by 1 base and J by 6 bases, and 9 bases separated the two germline ends. Germline lookup yields CDR1 SGHRS and CDR2 YFSETQ. CDR3 DNA: TGCGCCAGCAGCTTGTATGTGGGCGATACGCAGTATTTT. Its translation: CASSLYVGDTQYF. Filled out from reference TRBV5-1 and TRBJ2-3, the complete variable domain reads KAGVTQTPRYLIKTRGQQVTLSCSPISGHRSVSWYQQTPGQGLQFLFEYFSETQRNKGNFPGRFSGRQFSNSRSEMNVSTLELGDSALYLCASSLYVGDTQYFGPGTRLTVL.

The chain is built from TRBV5-1 and TRBJ2-1; 11 bases map to TRBD1. The germline V gene encodes CDR1 SGHRS and CDR2 YFSETQ. The CDR3 covers 15 residues. V trimming: 3 bases; J trimming: 7 bases; junction bases outside the gene matches: 6. CDR3 bases: TGCGCCAGCAGCTCAGGACAGGGGGCTCGGAATGAGCAGTTCTTC. Protein product: CASSSGQGARNEQFF.